The 17 T cell receptor beta chains given below trace back to one sample, sequenced in a study of T-cell memory formation after mild COVID-19. In TCRdb, the 5' RACE reads were re-called with MiXCR into one record per CDR3 protein. The sample consists of 280,000 or so distinct CDR3 sequences, more than 15% of them appearing once. Sequenced material: PBMCs or a T cell subset sorted from them (not recorded which). Every receptor here comes from a man younger than 30 who had mild COVID-19 (a few samples of this study predate the infection). Cell type and time point are not known.

This clonotype appeared many times. The rearrangement uses TRBV5-1 and TRBJ2-1; 7 positions match TRBD2. The CDR3 loop spans 14 amino acids. The V and J ends lost 0 bases and 9 bases, in that order; junction bases with no gene match: 6. The germline gives CDR1 SGHRS, CDR2 YFSETQ. CDR3 sequence: CASSLDGLVGEQFF. The CDR3 DNA is TGCGCCAGCAGCTTGGATGGACTAGTGGGTGAGCAGTTCTTC.

This clonotype was seen a few times. This CDR3 is CASSLGGGGIQPQHF. Written as DNA, the CDR3 is TGTGCCAGCAGCTTAGGAGGAGGGGGCATTCAGCCCCAGCATTTT. The rearrangement joins TRBV7-8 to TRBJ1-5; 7 nucleotides match TRBD1. This CDR3 is 15 amino acids long. The germline V gene has CDR1 SGHVS and CDR2 FQNEAQ. V was pared by 1 base and J by 6 bases, with 6 bases of the junction left unmatched.

This chain links TRBV5-6 with TRBJ1-5, with no clear D. CDR3 length equals 15 residues. Between the trimmed V and J ends, which lost 0 bases and 5 bases, there was a span of 12 bases. Germline values: CDR1 SGHDT, CDR2 YYEEEE. Written as DNA, the CDR3 is TGTGCCAGCAGCTTGGAGGGCCTCCCATATCAGCCCCAGCATTTT. Translation: CASSLEGLPYQPQHF.

This clonotype was counted only a few times. This sequence joins TRBV5-1 and TRBJ2-5; perhaps TRBD1 as D (6 bases). This CDR3 has 15 residues. V was trimmed by 2 bases and J by 5 bases, leaving 16 bases between them. Germline-derived CDR1 and CDR2 are SGHRS and YFSETQ. CDR3 in amino acids: CASSLGSQRGETQYF. CDR3 DNA: TGCGCCAGCAGCTTAGGTAGCCAGAGGGGGGAGACCCAGTACTTC.

The table lists this clonotype with many counts. The chain joins TRBV7-2 to TRBJ2-1, with D perhaps being TRBD1 or TRBD2 (5 bases each). This CDR3 has 13 residues. The germline CDR1 and CDR2 sequences are SGHTA and FQGNSA. Between the trimmed V and J ends, which lost 5 bases and 9 bases, there was a span of 14 bases. The CDR3 spells CASSMAPGTEQFF. The DNA for the CDR3 is TGTGCCAGCAGCATGGCCCCAGGGACTGAGCAGTTCTTC.

The rearrangement links TRBV25-1 to TRBJ2-5; TRBD1 might be the D (6 bases). Trimming cost V 8 bases and J 7 bases, with 17 bases left between them. Germline V gives CDR1 MGHDK, CDR2 SYGVNS. CDR3 length: 13 residues. CDR3 sequence: CASRDTGFGTQYF. Written as DNA, the CDR3 is TGTGCCAGCCGGGACACTGGGTTTGGGACCCAGTACTTC.

This clonotype has just a few counts. V usage is TRBV5-1 and J usage is TRBJ2-1; D might be TRBD2 (6 bases). The V end was cut by 1 base, the J end by 7 bases, with 18 bases between. Germline CDR1 is SGHRS and CDR2 is YFSETQ. This CDR3 has 16 amino acids. For the CDR3, the DNA is TGCGCCAGCAGCTTGTTGTCGGGGGACCTTGAAAATGAGCAGTTCTTC. Amino acids: CASSLLSGDLENEQFF.

Ten or more counts support this clonotype. J is TRBJ1-1 and V is TRBV5-1, with D possibly matching TRBD1 (5 bases). CDR1 is SGHRS and CDR2 is YFSETQ in the germline V gene. The germline V and J ends were trimmed by 0 bases and 0 bases, with 6 bases remaining between them. The CDR3 contains 14 residues. This CDR3 reads CASSLDRLNTEAFF. The CDR3 bases are TGCGCCAGCAGCTTGGACAGGTTGAACACTGAAGCTTTCTTT.

The chain links TRBV7-2 to TRBJ2-5; 11 bases are a match to TRBD1. This CDR3 is 15 amino acids long. V lost 5 bases to trimming and J lost 5 bases; unmatched junction nucleotides: 7. Germline lookup yields CDR1 SGHTA and CDR2 FQGNSA. The DNA for the CDR3 is TGTGCCAGCAGCCTGGACAGGGGGCTTAGTGAGACCCAGTACTTC. Protein sequence: CASSLDRGLSETQYF. The full variable domain, in which reference TRBV7-2 and TRBJ2-5 provide the parts outside the CDR3, is GAGVSQSPSNKVTEKGKDVELRCDPISGHTALYWYRQSLGQGLEFLIYFQGNSAPDKSGLPSDRFSAERTGGSVSTLTIQRTQQEDSAVYLCASSLDRGLSETQYFGPGTRLLVL.

The chain links TRBV3-1 to TRBJ1-1, with 7 nucleotides matching TRBD1. The CDR3 length is 15 residues. J gave up 0 bases and V 4 bases, and 5 bases lay outside the gene matches. Germline CDR1 LGHDT, CDR2 YNNKEL (reference sequence). CDR3 coding DNA: TGTGCCAGCAGCCCCCGGACAGGCGTGAACACTGAAGCTTTCTTT. This codes for CASSPRTGVNTEAFF.

The CDR3 loop reads CASSLGTGEDNEQFF. The CDR3 nucleotides are TGCGCCAGCAGCTTAGGGACAGGGGAAGACAATGAGCAGTTCTTC. The chain joins TRBV5-1 to TRBJ2-1; 10 bases are shared with TRBD1. Unmatched junction bases numbered 4, after V lost 2 bases and J lost 5 bases. CDR1 and CDR2 from the germline V gene are SGHRS and YFSETQ. The CDR3 has 15 residues.

The chain couples TRBV6-6 to TRBJ1-4; tentative D call: TRBD1 (5 bases). The CDR3 is made up of 14 amino acids. Per germline, CDR1 MNHNY and CDR2 SVGAGI (reference sequence). Trimming cost V 6 bases and J 3 bases, with 11 bases left between them. CDR3 DNA sequence: TGTGCCAGCAGCAAGACGGGACCTAATGAAAAACTGTTTTTT. This encodes CASSKTGPNEKLFF.

The CDR3 DNA follows: TGTGCCAGCAGTTTCTCCAGCTCCTACGAGCAGTACGTC. It yields the protein CASSFSSSYEQYV. The chain has TRBV12-3 or TRBV12-4 and TRBJ2-7, with D uncertain. Trimming took 3 bases from V and 0 from J, leaving 6 bases between them. The CDR3 has 13 amino acids.

The CDR3 reads CASSLVASGGGSTDTQYF. For the CDR3, the DNA is TGTGCCAGCAGCTTAGTAGCAAGCGGGGGAGGAAGCACAGATACGCAGTATTTT. This rearrangement joins TRBV7-2 to TRBJ2-3, with 8 nucleotides matching TRBD2. The CDR3 totals 18 residues. Germline lookup yields CDR1 SGHTA and CDR2 FQGNSA. J was trimmed by 0 bases and V by 1 base; bases with no gene match: 9. Looking up the rest from reference TRBV7-2 and TRBJ2-3 gives the full variable domain: GAGVSQSPSNKVTEKGKDVELRCDPISGHTALYWYRQSLGQGLEFLIYFQGNSAPDKSGLPSDRFSAERTGGSVSTLTIQRTQQEDSAVYLCASSLVASGGGSTDTQYFGPGTRLTVL.

This clonotype was seen a few times. The chain employs TRBV12-3 or TRBV12-4 and TRBJ1-6; 9 bases match TRBD1. This CDR3 is built from 14 residues. The V and J ends lost 6 bases and 6 bases, in that order; junction bases with no gene match: 3. The CDR3 nucleotides read TGTGCCAGCAGGATGACAGGGGGTAATTCACCCCTCCACTTT. This translates into CASRMTGGNSPLHF.

The V and J genes are TRBV20-1 and TRBJ1-5, with 7 positions matching TRBD1. CDR1 and CDR2 from the germline V gene are DFQATT and SNEGSKA (reference sequence). The CDR3 has 16 amino acids. The trim removed 1 base at V and 6 bases at J, leaving 12 bases unmatched. As DNA, the CDR3 is TGCAGTGCTAGAGGGTTCAGAGGGGGCGCGGGTCAGCCCCAGCATTTT. Its translation is CSARGFRGGAGQPQHF.

The chain recombines TRBV7-3 with TRBJ2-2; unclear D gene. The V end was cut by 0 bases, the J end by 0 bases, with 5 bases between. This CDR3 region has 15 residues. The germline gives CDR1 SGHTA, CDR2 FQGTGA. CDR3 nucleotides: TGTGCCAGCAGCTTAACAGGATCGAACACCGGGGAGCTGTTTTTT. Protein product: CASSLTGSNTGELFF. Full variable domain (remainder filled in from reference TRBV7-3 and TRBJ2-2): GAGVSQTPSNKVTEKGKYVELRCDPISGHTALYWYRQSLGQGPEFLIYFQGTGAADDSGLPNDRFFAVRPEGSVSTLKIQRTERGDSAVYLCASSLTGSNTGELFFGEGSRLTVL.